This is a list of T cell receptor beta chains from one sample in a study of blood T cells in healthy people across ages. TCRdb called the 5' RACE reads again in MiXCR, with one record for every CDR3 protein. The sample includes hundreds of thousands of distinct CDR3 sequences, around 52% of them seen just once. What was sequenced was blood. The receptor source for this set is an elderly woman in good health. The CDR3 runs from the conserved cysteine through the conserved F or W. Clone size appears in some rows only: once, few, many, or a class for an expanded clone.

j_gene | v_gene | abundance | CDR3aa
TRBJ2-7 | TRBV20-1 | NA | CSARDGQGFYEQYF
TRBJ2-7 | TRBV2 | many | CASNQGVQYF
TRBJ2-1 | TRBV6-6 | many | CASRSRGGRSYNEQFF
TRBJ1-6 | TRBV7-9 | NA | CASSDPGQFPSPLHF
TRBJ1-2 | TRBV5-1 | NA | CASSWTPGSLSRGGYTF
TRBJ1-1 | TRBV29-1 | NA | CSVLPTGVIEAFF
TRBJ2-1 | TRBV7-8 | NA | CASSLRQPTGGDTNEQFF
TRBJ2-2 | TRBV6-5 | few | CASNRGAINTGELFF
TRBJ1-1 | TRBV20-1 | NA | CSAQGTENTEAFF
TRBJ2-3 | TRBV12-3/TRBV12-4 | many | CASSGTSGGNTQYF
TRBJ2-1 | TRBV9 | many | CASSAFGQGYNEQFF
TRBJ1-2 | TRBV20-1 | few | CSARRGGTLYGYTF
TRBJ2-1 | TRBV29-1 | NA | CSVGAPWAGDEQFF
TRBJ2-5 | TRBV7-2 | many | CASSNRGSKETQYF
TRBJ2-7 | TRBV6-5 | NA | CASIQGSYEQYF
TRBJ2-7 | TRBV5-5 | NA | CASSLEGQGNSYEQYF
TRBJ1-5 | TRBV6-6 | many | CASSQYRGMQPQHF
TRBJ2-7 | TRBV20-1 | NA | CSASLTAKASEQYF
TRBJ2-3 | TRBV6-5 | NA | CASSYYGRTDTQYF